This T cell receptor beta chain was found in a study of Graves' ophthalmopathy and Graves' hyperthyroidism. Study results and caveats: The blood repertoire also included most expanded thyroid clonotypes above 0.001 frequency.

Other autoimmune diseases, uncontrolled infections, pregnancy or lactation led to the exclusion of patients. Physicians reached a diagnosis by relying on clinical symptoms, serum thyroxine, TRAb, thyroid ultrasound and orbital computed tomography. The V gene's germline CDR1 is SGHTA and CDR2 FQGNSA. Trimming cost V 5 bases and J 1 base, with 17 bases left between them. CDR3 length: 16 residues. CDR3 regions of TCR beta were amplified from RNA transcripts. RT-PCR with HTBI primers came first, then second-round multiplex PCR. TCRdb fed the multiplex PCR reads into MiXCR, producing one record per CDR3 protein. The sample holds about 180,000 distinct CDR3 sequences; more than 30% are singletons and the top ten take about 5.8%. On this clonotype itself: Its antigen is unknown.

This chain connects TRBV7-2 to TRBJ2-5, with D tentatively TRBD2 (6 bases). The TCR comes from a woman aged 40-49 years with Graves' ophthalmopathy. The sample was peripheral blood. In DNA form, the CDR3 reads TGTGCCAGCAGCAGATACGGGACTGGGCTCCAAGAGACCCAGTACTTC. Amino acids: CASSRYGTGLQETQYF.